The 24 T cell receptor beta chains reported below all come from one sample, sequenced in a study of T cells after yellow fever vaccination. One entry per CDR3 protein results from TCRdb running MiXCR on the 5' RACE reads. Here the sample spans over 85,000 distinct CDR3 sequences, roughly 8.2% being singletons. Sequencing was performed on CD8+ T cells not binding an NS4B(214-222) dextramer, sorted from PBMCs, taken less than 18 days after the first yellow fever vaccination. The source of these receptors is a man younger than 30 who received the YFV17D yellow fever vaccine.

The chain employs TRBV4-1 and TRBJ2-1; 9 bases map to TRBD1. The CDR3 contains 15 residues. V dropped 4 bases and J dropped 7; count of bases not matched to a gene: 8. CDR1 and CDR2 from the germline V gene are MGHRA and YSYEKL. This CDR3 is CASSPGQGMLNEQFF. The CDR3 nucleotides are TGCGCCAGCAGCCCCGGACAGGGGATGTTGAATGAGCAGTTCTTC.

This clonotype was recorded a few times. The chain employs TRBV6-5 and TRBJ2-2; 11 bases match TRBD1. CDR1 and CDR2 (germline): MNHEY, SVGAGI. The CDR3 runs 18 residues. The J segment lost 6 bases and the V segment lost 0 bases, leaving 9 bases of the junction unmatched. The CDR3 bases are TGTGCCAGCAGTTACTCTCCGCCGGGACAGGGGGAAGCCGGGGAGCTGTTTTTT. It is translated as CASSYSPPGQGEAGELFF.

V and J are TRBV4-3 and TRBJ2-3, with a weak D call TRBD2 (6 bases). Trimming pared 4 bases from V and 5 bases from J, leaving 13 bases between. In germline, CDR1 is LGHNA, CDR2 YSLEER. This CDR3 has 14 amino acids. The CDR3 sequence is CASSPRGRGDTQYF. CDR3 in DNA: TGCGCCAGCAGCCCGCGGGGCCGGGGAGATACGCAGTATTTT.

The chain uses TRBV12-5 and TRBJ1-5; weak D call: TRBD1 (6 bases). Trimming shortened V by 7 bases and J by 3 bases, and 16 bases separated the two germline ends. The CDR3 spans 15 residues. Germline values: CDR1 LGHNT, CDR2 FRNRAP. The CDR3: CASALGGAANQPQHF. DNA of the CDR3: TGTGCTAGTGCTCTTGGGGGGGCAGCCAATCAGCCCCAGCATTTT.

Many counts were recorded for this clonotype. The chain carries TRBV10-3 and TRBJ2-2, with a tentative D call TRBD1 (5 bases). V lost 3 bases and J 6 bases, leaving 20 bases between the germline ends. CDR3 size: 17 residues. Germline-derived CDR1 and CDR2 are ENHRY and SYGVKD. CDR3 sequence (DNA): TGTGCCATCAGTGACCCATCTGTAGGGGCCACCCCCGGGGAGCTGTTTTTT. This gives the protein CAISDPSVGATPGELFF.

The gene calls are TRBV6-2 or TRBV6-3 and TRBJ2-4; D not resolved. Trimming took off 2 bases at V and 0 bases at J, with 8 bases between the two ends. Germline CDR1 is MNHEY and CDR2 is SVGEGT. The CDR3 spans 15 residues. In DNA, the CDR3 is TGTGCCAGCAGTTACCGTCTTATAGCCAAAAACATTCAGTACTTC. It is translated as CASSYRLIAKNIQYF.

The V and J genes are TRBV15 and TRBJ2-3; D remains unclear. The germline gives CDR1 LNHNV, CDR2 YYDKDF (reference sequence). The length of the CDR3 is 13 residues. V lost 3 bases and J lost 11, with 15 bases in between. In DNA form, the CDR3 reads TGTGCCACCAGCAGGAAGCCCGATTACAAGCAGTATTTT. It yields the protein CATSRKPDYKQYF.

This clonotype has only a few counts. The V gene is TRBV2, the J gene TRBJ2-1; 11 nucleotides align to TRBD2. The CDR3 loop spans 18 amino acids. Trimming removed 4 bases from V and 7 bases from J; junction bases left unmatched: 15. Looked up from germline, CDR1 is SNHLY and CDR2 is FYNNEI. DNA of the CDR3: TGTGCCAGCAGTGTTCCCCTGGGTAGCGGGGGGGTTCGTAATGAGCAGTTCTTC. This sequence encodes CASSVPLGSGGVRNEQFF. Variable domain in full (rest from reference TRBV2 and TRBJ2-1): EPEVTQTPSHQVTQMGQEVILRCVPISNHLYFYWYRQILGQKVEFLVSFYNNEISEKSEIFDDQFSVERPDGSNFTLKIRSTKLEDSAMYFCASSVPLGSGGVRNEQFFGPGTRLTVL.

The chain recombines TRBV12-3 or TRBV12-4 with TRBJ2-3; D perhaps matches TRBD1 (5 bases). V lost 3 bases and J 3 bases, leaving 10 bases between the germline ends. This CDR3 has 14 residues. CDR3 bases: TGTGCCAGCAGTTTTTCCCCAGGGACAGATACGCAGTATTTT. Amino acid sequence: CASSFSPGTDTQYF.

This clonotype has a handful of counts. This chain joins TRBV4-2 and TRBJ2-7; 14 positions match TRBD2. Germline-derived CDR1 and CDR2 are LGHNA and YNFKEQ. Trimming removed 1 base from V and 4 bases from J; junction bases left unmatched: 3. The CDR3 loop spans 16 amino acids. The CDR3 region has the DNA TGTGCCAGCAGCCAAGGACTAGCGGGGGGGCTGTACGAGCAGTACTTC. Its translation is CASSQGLAGGLYEQYF.

V and J are TRBV4-1 and TRBJ1-4, with TRBD1 matching 10 bases. Germline trimming cut 1 base from V and 7 bases from J; bases unmatched to any gene: 3. Per germline, CDR1 MGHRA and CDR2 YSYEKL. This CDR3 is built from 15 residues. CDR3 DNA sequence: TGCGCCAGCAGCCAAGGGGACAGGGGCGTTGAAAAACTGTTTTTT. This encodes CASSQGDRGVEKLFF.

This clonotype was seen a handful of times. The V gene is TRBV5-4, the J gene TRBJ1-4; 7 bases are shared with TRBD1. Germline V gene lookup returns CDR1 SGHNT and CDR2 YYREEE (reference sequence). This CDR3 contains 15 residues. J gave up 2 bases and V 1 base, and 2 bases lay outside the gene matches. The CDR3 DNA follows: TGTGCCAGCAGCTTGAAGGGGGCCACTAATGAAAAACTGTTTTTT. Residues: CASSLKGATNEKLFF.

This clonotype appeared a few times. V and J are TRBV6-1 and TRBJ2-3; D may be TRBD2 (5 bases). Germline CDR1 MNHNS, CDR2 SASEGT. The CDR3 has 15 residues. Trimming removed 7 bases from V and 4 bases from J, with 18 bases in between. The CDR3 here is CASTRGNSPADTQYF. The CDR3, as DNA: TGTGCCAGCACCCGAGGGAACAGCCCCGCAGATACGCAGTATTTT.

This clonotype was seen many times. The genes are TRBV4-2 and TRBJ1-1; D possibly corresponds to TRBD1 (5 bases). The V end lost 1 base, the J end lost 3 bases, and 9 bases lay between the germline ends. The CDR3 sequence is 14 residues long. Germline V lookup: CDR1 LGHNA, CDR2 YNFKEQ. CDR3 amino acids: CASSQGSGYTEAFF. As DNA, the CDR3 is TGTGCCAGCAGCCAAGGATCAGGGTACACTGAAGCTTTCTTT.

The sample holds a few counts of this clonotype. V and J are TRBV11-2 and TRBJ2-7; no reliable D call. CDR3 length equals 21 residues. Germline V CDR1 and CDR2: SGHAT, FQNNGV. V was pared by 2 bases and J by 0 bases, with 29 bases between. The CDR3 spells CASSLQPHVSYTWASSYEQYF. The DNA of the CDR3 is TGTGCCAGCAGCTTACAACCGCACGTCTCCTACACTTGGGCAAGCTCCTACGAGCAGTACTTC.

The table lists this clonotype with a few counts. The chain combines TRBV7-2 with TRBJ1-2, with D maybe TRBD1 (5 bases). CDR1 and CDR2 (germline): SGHTA, FQGNSA. V lost 8 bases to trimming and J lost 8 bases, with 18 bases between them. This CDR3 spans 13 amino acids. CDR3 sequence: CASPVRGEVGYTF. In nucleotides, the CDR3 is TGTGCCAGCCCGGTGCGGGGCGAGGTGGGCTACACCTTC.

This clonotype was picked up a small number of times. The rearrangement links TRBV12-3 or TRBV12-4 to TRBJ2-3; maybe TRBD1 (5 bases). V was pared by 5 bases and J by 8 bases, with 11 bases between. The CDR3 runs to 12 residues. The CDR3: CASSLRVRTQYF. Written as DNA, the CDR3 is TGTGCCAGCAGTCTCAGGGTTCGTACGCAGTATTTT.

The chain recombines TRBV20-1 with TRBJ2-2; D remains ambiguous. Deletions cut 4 bases from V and 3 bases from J, with 21 bases between. CDR1 and CDR2 from the germline V gene are DFQATT and SNEGSKA (reference sequence). The CDR3 consists of 17 residues. The CDR3 protein is CSAIPKYSPVYTGELFF. DNA of the CDR3: TGCAGTGCTATCCCCAAGTACAGCCCAGTGTACACCGGGGAGCTGTTTTTT.

This clonotype has only a few counts. The V call is TRBV27, the J call TRBJ2-1; 9 nucleotides align to TRBD2. Germline CDR1 is MNHEY and CDR2 is SMNVEV (reference sequence). V shed 5 bases, J shed 6 bases, and the junction held 5 bases outside the gene matches. The CDR3 is made up of 14 amino acids. CDR3 coding DNA: TGTGCCAGCAGTGCGGGACTAGCCCGCAATGAGCAGTTCTTC. Amino acid sequence: CASSAGLARNEQFF.

This rearrangement joins TRBV7-9 to TRBJ2-7, with 7 nucleotides matching TRBD2. Germline V lookup: CDR1 SEHNR, CDR2 FQNEAQ (reference sequence). J lost 4 bases, V lost 4 bases, and 10 bases had no gene match. CDR3 length: 15 residues. CDR3: CASSSKAGSGYEQYF. CDR3 sequence (DNA): TGTGCCAGCAGCTCAAAAGCGGGGTCTGGGTACGAGCAGTACTTC.

This clonotype was seen a handful of times. The gene calls are TRBV6-2 or TRBV6-3 and TRBJ2-3; TRBD2 matches 12 bases. CDR3 length: 16 residues. Germline CDR1 is MNHEY and CDR2 is SVGEGT. V was clipped by 5 bases and J by 4 bases; unmatched bases: 7. CDR3 sequence (DNA): TGTGCCAGCAGTCTAACTAGCGGGGGGATGGCAGATACGCAGTATTTT. Translation: CASSLTSGGMADTQYF.

In DNA form, the CDR3 reads TGCGCCAGCAGCCAAGTCTACTCTGGAAACACCATATATTTT. Its translation: CASSQVYSGNTIYF. The chain carries TRBV4-3 and TRBJ1-3; no clear D. Germline loops: CDR1 LGHNA, CDR2 YSLEER. The germline V and J ends were trimmed by 1 base and 0 bases, with 4 bases remaining between them. There are 14 residues in the CDR3.

This clonotype was seen a handful of times. The rearrangement uses TRBV27 and TRBJ2-7; 8 bases match TRBD1. This CDR3 is built from 16 residues. V trimming: 1 base; J trimming: 0 bases; junction bases outside the gene matches: 5. The germline CDR1 and CDR2 sequences are MNHEY and SMNVEV (reference sequence). CDR3 loop: CASSLYGTGTSYEQYF. CDR3 bases: TGTGCCAGCAGTTTATATGGGACAGGAACCTCCTACGAGCAGTACTTC.

Ten or more counts support this clonotype. The chain has TRBV5-1 and TRBJ1-1; D uncertain. CDR1 is SGHRS and CDR2 is YFSETQ in the germline V gene. V gave up 4 bases and J gave up 1 base, with 2 bases separating them. The CDR3 totals 11 residues. The CDR3, as DNA: TGCGCCAGCAGCCAGAACACTGAAGCTTTCTTT. It is translated as CASSQNTEAFF.